This T cell receptor beta chain stems from a study of blood T cell repertoires in COVID-19. Turning to the study itself: Specimens from acute and convalescent COVID-19 originated in the United States, Italy and Spain. From T cells, B-cell-depleted T cells, or PBMCs came the material, which was cDNA or gDNA.

This CDR3 region has 13 residues. CDR1 is MRHNA, CDR2 SNTAGT, per germline. The V end was cut by 2 bases, the J end by 4 bases, with 8 bases between. In the authors' methods: Reference gene primer amplification yielded estimated nucleated cell counts. Data came from immunoSEQ multiplex PCR; TCRdb stores just in-frame clones and leaves some out. V, J and clone size are taken as reported in that table, and D and trimming were inferred from the DNA itself. This sample carries about 70,000 clones, roughly three quarters of them seen once, and the ten largest clones take 6.3%. This chain links TRBV6-4 with TRBJ1-2; D may be TRBD1 (5 bases). Specimen: peripheral blood. The TCR originated in a woman aged 55-70 years with acute or convalescent COVID-19. CDR3 sequence: CASSDAGRYGYTF. The CDR3 nucleotides are TGTGCCAGCAGTGACGCAGGGCGCTATGGCTACACCTTC.